What follows are 23 T cell receptor beta chains derived from one specimen sequenced in a study of monozygotic twins with inflammatory bowel disease. TCRdb re-called the 5' RACE reads; every CDR3 protein appears as one record, without DNA. The sample totals tens of thousands of distinct CDR3 sequences. The specimen sequenced was blood. The receptors come from a human donor with ulcerative colitis or Crohn's disease, or a healthy co-twin of an affected twin (not recorded which).

V and J are TRBV7-3 and TRBJ2-2. The CDR3 runs to 13 residues. From germline, CDR1 is SGHTA and CDR2 FQGTGA. The chain's CDR3 is CASSPTLTGELFF. Full variable domain (missing parts from reference TRBV7-3 and TRBJ2-2): GAGVSQTPSNKVTEKGKYVELRCDPISGHTALYWYRQSLGQGPEFLIYFQGTGAADDSGLPNDRFFAVRPEGSVSTLKIQRTERGDSAVYLCASSPTLTGELFFGEGSRLTVL.

This chain uses TRBV5-1 with TRBJ1-4. CDR3 length equals 14 residues. CDR1 SGHRS and CDR2 YFSETQ come from the germline V gene. CDR3 region: CASSLQDPNQKLFF.

The rearrangement links TRBV24-1 to TRBJ2-2; TCRdb returns TRBD2, unconfirmable since there is no DNA. The CDR3 loop spans 17 amino acids. The germline V gene has CDR1 KGHDR and CDR2 SFDVKD. The CDR3 is CATSDYPSGANTGELFF.

The CDR3 sequence: CAISLGQMNTEAFF. The chain carries TRBV10-3 and TRBJ1-1; as DNA is missing, the TRBD1 call by TCRdb cannot be tested. Germline-derived CDR1 and CDR2 are ENHRY and SYGVKD. The CDR3 is 14 amino acids.

J is TRBJ2-1 and V is TRBV27; TCRdb's D call of TRBD1 is untestable without DNA. The CDR3 totals 15 residues. Germline CDR1 reads MNHEY; CDR2 reads SMNVEV (reference sequence). The CDR3 sequence is CASSFGGGSYNEQFF.

The rearrangement links TRBV7-6 to TRBJ1-6; absent DNA, TCRdb's TRBD1 call cannot be checked. This CDR3 contains 15 residues. Germline loops: CDR1 SGHVS, CDR2 FNYEAQ. The CDR3 here is CASSPNSRGNSPLHF.

The chain has TRBV4-1 and TRBJ1-4. This CDR3 has 14 amino acids. In germline, CDR1 is MGHRA, CDR2 YSYEKL. CDR3 protein: CASSQVRTNEKLFF.

J is TRBJ1-1 and V is TRBV15; checking the TCRdb D call of TRBD1 is not possible without DNA. The V gene's germline CDR1 is LNHNV and CDR2 YYDKDF (reference sequence). This CDR3 has 12 amino acids. The CDR3 reads CATSRTGTEAFF.

The chain combines TRBV5-1 with TRBJ1-2. CDR3 length: 14 residues. From germline, CDR1 is SGHRS and CDR2 YFSETQ. The CDR3 reads CASSLEAGRNGYTF. Drawing the rest from reference TRBV5-1 and TRBJ1-2, the complete variable domain is KAGVTQTPRYLIKTRGQQVTLSCSPISGHRSVSWYQQTPGQGLQFLFEYFSETQRNKGNFPGRFSGRQFSNSRSEMNVSTLELGDSALYLCASSLEAGRNGYTFGSGTRLTVV.

This chain joins TRBV7-2 and TRBJ1-2. This CDR3 spans 12 amino acids. Germline V CDR1 and CDR2: SGHTA, FQGNSA. The CDR3: CASSLEGVGYTF.

The CDR3 protein is CASSQGFTYNEQFF. The genes are TRBV5-6 and TRBJ2-1; the D call of TRBD1 rests on TCRdb alone, since no DNA is present to check it. Per the germline V gene, CDR1 is SGHDT and CDR2 is YYEEEE. The CDR3 totals 14 residues. Variable domain in full (rest from reference TRBV5-6 and TRBJ2-1): DAGVTQSPTHLIKTRGQQVTLRCSPKSGHDTVSWYQQALGQGPQFIFQYYEEEERQRGNFPDRFSGHQFPNYSSELNVNALLLGDSALYLCASSQGFTYNEQFFGPGTRLTVL.

This chain joins TRBV5-1 and TRBJ2-5; TCRdb's D call, TRBD1, is unchecked because there is no DNA. Germline-derived CDR1 and CDR2 are SGHRS and YFSETQ. CDR3 length: 15 amino acids. CDR3 residues: CASSLQGYGGETQYF.

The chain couples TRBV5-1 to TRBJ1-6; there is no DNA to check the TCRdb D call of TRBD1. Per germline, CDR1 SGHRS and CDR2 YFSETQ. CDR3 length: 16 amino acids. Here the CDR3 reads CASSSRTGDPDSPLHF.

The rearrangement links TRBV10-3 to TRBJ2-3; TCRdb gives TRBD2 as the D gene, but with no DNA this cannot be confirmed. This CDR3 contains 17 residues. Germline values: CDR1 ENHRY, CDR2 SYGVKD. The CDR3 spells CAISPTRDVWDPFTQYF.

The chain joins TRBV20-1 to TRBJ2-3; the D gene TCRdb calls, TRBD2, cannot be checked with no DNA. The CDR3 has 14 residues. Germline values: CDR1 DFQATT, CDR2 SNEGSKA (reference sequence). The CDR3 loop reads CSASLRGGIDTQYF.

The chain combines TRBV20-1 with TRBJ2-7; TCRdb's D call of TRBD1 is untestable without DNA. This CDR3 spans 13 amino acids. Germline V CDR1 and CDR2: DFQATT, SNEGSKA (reference sequence). CDR3 loop: CSATQTTRGEQYF.

V is TRBV5-4 and J is TRBJ1-5. Germline CDR1 and CDR2: SGHNT and YYREEE (reference sequence). The CDR3 covers 14 residues. The CDR3 sequence: CASSLKGTNQPQHF.

This chain joins TRBV5-6 and TRBJ2-7; TCRdb returns TRBD1, unconfirmable since there is no DNA. CDR1 and CDR2 (germline): SGHDT, YYEEEE. The CDR3 is 13 residues long. This CDR3 is CASSLGTGSEQYF.

The rearrangement uses TRBV20-1 and TRBJ1-1; as DNA is missing, the TRBD1 call by TCRdb cannot be tested. The CDR3 has 13 residues. Per the germline V gene, CDR1 is DFQATT and CDR2 is SNEGSKA (reference sequence). The CDR3 region is CSARPGEFTEAFF.

The chain uses TRBV27 and TRBJ1-5; the TRBD1 assignment by TCRdb is unverifiable without DNA. The CDR3 spans 15 residues. Germline V CDR1 and CDR2: MNHEY, SMNVEV (reference sequence). CDR3 protein: CASSLGQPINQPQHF.

This chain joins TRBV12-3 or TRBV12-4 and TRBJ1-5; TCRdb's D call, TRBD1, is unchecked because there is no DNA. This CDR3 has 16 amino acids. Here the CDR3 reads CASSRGQAISNQPQHF.

The chain couples TRBV20-1 to TRBJ1-4. The CDR3 is made up of 13 amino acids. Germline loops: CDR1 DFQATT, CDR2 SNEGSKA (reference sequence). This chain's CDR3 is CSAAEGYNEKLFF.

V gene TRBV5-1 combines with J gene TRBJ2-3; TCRdb gives TRBD1 as the D gene, but with no DNA this cannot be confirmed. This CDR3 is 14 amino acids long. The V gene's germline CDR1 is SGHRS and CDR2 YFSETQ. The CDR3 loop is CASRGTESSDTQYF.